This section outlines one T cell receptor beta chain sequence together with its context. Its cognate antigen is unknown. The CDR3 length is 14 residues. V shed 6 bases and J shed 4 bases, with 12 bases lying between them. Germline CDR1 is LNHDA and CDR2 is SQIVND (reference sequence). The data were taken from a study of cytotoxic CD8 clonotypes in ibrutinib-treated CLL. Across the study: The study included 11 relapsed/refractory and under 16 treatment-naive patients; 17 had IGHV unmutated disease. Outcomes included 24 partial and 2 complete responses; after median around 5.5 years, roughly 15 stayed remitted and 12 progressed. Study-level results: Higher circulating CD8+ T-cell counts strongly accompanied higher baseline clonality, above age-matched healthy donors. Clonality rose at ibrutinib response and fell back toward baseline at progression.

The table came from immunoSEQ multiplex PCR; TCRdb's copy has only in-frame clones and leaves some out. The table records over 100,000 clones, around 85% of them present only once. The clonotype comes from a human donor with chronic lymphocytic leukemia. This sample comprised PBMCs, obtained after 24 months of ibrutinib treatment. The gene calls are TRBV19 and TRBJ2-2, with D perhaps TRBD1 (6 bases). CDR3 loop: CASRETGFTGELFF. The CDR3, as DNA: TGTGCCAGTAGGGAGACAGGTTTCACCGGGGAGCTGTTTTTT.